This TCR beta chain was sequenced in a study of T-cell reconstitution after alpha-beta-depleted transplantation in children. Comments on this clonotype: What it binds is not known.

V was pared by 1 base and J by 5 bases, with 13 bases between. The germline CDR1 and CDR2 sequences are SGHTA and FQGTGA. The CDR3 loop spans 15 amino acids. Preparing the TCRbeta library involved the use of unique molecular identifiers. From the PCR reads, TCRdb called clonotypes with MiXCR, one entry per CDR3 protein. The profile shows 80,000 to 100,000 distinct CDR3 sequences, more than 20% of them singletons. Study-wide results and limits: The main origin of T-cell counts and diversity one year after transplant was newly produced T cells. Several hundred rapidly expanded clones from non-depleted graft cells reportedly supplied alpha-beta T cells about two months post-transplant.

The chain is built from TRBV7-3 and TRBJ2-3, with D possibly TRBD2 on 6 matching bases. This TCR was sampled from a boy aged 2 to 10 with acute lymphoblastic leukemia, due to receive a stem cell transplant. The sequences come from PBMCs, collected before TCRalphabeta/CD19-depleted stem cell transplant. The CDR3 loop reads CASSLSGGARDTQYF. The DNA for the CDR3 is TGTGCCAGCAGCTTAAGCGGAGGGGCCAGAGATACGCAGTATTTT.